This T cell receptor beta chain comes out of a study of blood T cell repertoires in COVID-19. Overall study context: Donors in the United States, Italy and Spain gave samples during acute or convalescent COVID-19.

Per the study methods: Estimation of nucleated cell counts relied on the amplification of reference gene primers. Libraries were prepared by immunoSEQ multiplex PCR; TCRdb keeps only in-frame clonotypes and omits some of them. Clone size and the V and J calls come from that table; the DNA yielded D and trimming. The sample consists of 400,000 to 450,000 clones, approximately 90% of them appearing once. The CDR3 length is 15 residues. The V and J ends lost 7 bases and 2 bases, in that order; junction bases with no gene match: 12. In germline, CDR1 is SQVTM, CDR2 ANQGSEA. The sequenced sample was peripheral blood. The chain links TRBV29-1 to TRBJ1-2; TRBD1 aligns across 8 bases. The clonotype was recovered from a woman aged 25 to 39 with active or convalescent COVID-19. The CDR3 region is CSAQDRVAGNYGYTF. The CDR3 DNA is TGCAGCGCCCAGGACAGGGTCGCGGGAAACTATGGCTACACCTTC.